The clone carrying this T cell receptor beta chain occurred many times. The antigen is unknown. RNA transcripts yielded amplified TCR beta CDR3 regions. First-round RT-PCR used HTBI primers; second-round multiplex PCR followed. One entry per CDR3 protein results from TCRdb running MiXCR on the multiplex PCR reads. The sample holds 300,000 to 400,000 distinct CDR3 sequences, under 20% seen once. The data stem from a study of Graves' ophthalmopathy and Graves' hyperthyroidism. Notes on the study in general: Predictions made by the model for ophthalmopathy progression reached 65% to 71% sensitivity and 72% to 85% specificity. The blood repertoire also included most expanded thyroid clonotypes above 0.001 frequency.

Trimming took 10 bases from V and 5 from J; bases not matched to a gene: 13. The CDR3 length is 14 residues. The source of this sequence is an adult man with Graves' ophthalmopathy. The sequencing input was peripheral blood. The chain combines TRBV12-3 or TRBV12-4 with TRBJ2-7, with 8 bases that match TRBD1. Written as DNA, the CDR3 is TGTGCCACCGCCTCAGGGGGCAATCCCCACGAGCAGTACTTC. Encoded protein: CATASGGNPHEQYF.